This T cell receptor (beta chain) stems from a study of blood T cell repertoires in COVID-19. Study-level background: The cDNA or gDNA used as material had been derived from T cells, B-cell-depleted T cells, or PBMCs.

The CDR3 is 15 amino acids. The V and J ends lost 2 bases and 6 bases, in that order; junction bases with no gene match: 5. Germline CDR1 reads SGHTA; CDR2 reads FQGNSA. Assay used: immunoSEQ multiplex PCR; TCRdb lists only in-frame clones, some missing. The table includes hundreds of thousands of clones, 88% detected once. The rearrangement uses TRBV7-2 and TRBJ2-3, with 10 bases fitting TRBD2. This receptor was obtained from a woman aged 40 to 50 who had recovered from COVID-19. Sequenced material: peripheral blood. The CDR3 is CASSLPSGSRDTQYF. In nucleotides, the CDR3 is TGTGCCAGCAGCTTACCTAGCGGGAGTAGGGATACGCAGTATTTT.